Below, 2 T cell receptor beta chains from the same sample are listed, as sequenced in a study of CD8 T cells in ankylosing spondylitis. TCRdb fed the 5' RACE reads into MiXCR, producing one record per CDR3 protein. The data hold roughly 350,000 distinct CDR3 sequences, with 7% to 9% observed a single time. These receptors have no known antigen. Study-wide results and caveats: Ankylosing spondylitis blood appeared to be characterized by a TCR beta motif of roughly eight highly homologous variants.

The sample consisted of blood, either unsorted or a sorted T cell fraction (not recorded which). Receptors were obtained from a male donor with ankylosing spondylitis.

This clonotype was detected many times. The J gene is TRBJ1-5, the V gene TRBV4-1, with TRBD1 as a possible D gene (5 bases). The CDR3 covers 15 residues. Germline V gene data show CDR1 as MGHRA and CDR2 as YSYEKL. V was clipped by 1 base and J by 7 bases, with 14 bases between them. The CDR3: CASSQVWGEKQPQHF. The CDR3 nucleotides read TGCGCCAGCAGCCAAGTTTGGGGGGAGAAACAGCCCCAGCATTTT.

This rearrangement joins TRBV19 to TRBJ1-1; D perhaps matches TRBD1 (5 bases). CDR1 is LNHDA and CDR2 is SQIVND in the germline V gene (reference sequence). The V end lost 3 bases, the J end lost 4 bases, and 9 bases lay between the germline ends. This CDR3 region has 13 residues. The DNA of the CDR3 is TGTGCCAGTAGTATGTTGGGGCCCACTGAAGCTTTCTTT. The encoded protein is CASSMLGPTEAFF.